Below are 21 T cell receptor beta chains sequenced from a single sample in a study of patients and donors after allogeneic stem cell transplantation. MiXCR was run by TCRdb on the RT-PCR reads, yielding one entry per CDR3 protein. The sample holds around 150,000 distinct CDR3 sequences, about 40% seen once. The sequenced sample consisted of blood, either unsorted or a sorted T cell fraction (not recorded which). The receptors shown here come from a human donor who was either an allogeneic HSCT recipient or a stem cell or donor lymphocyte infusion donor (not recorded which). It is not recorded whose cells these are; they may come from a transplant donor.

V is TRBV10-3 and J is TRBJ1-3; D is undetermined. Germline V gives CDR1 ENHRY, CDR2 SYGVKD. Trimming took 8 bases from V and 2 from J, leaving 10 bases between them. The CDR3 is made up of 13 amino acids. CDR3 coding DNA: TGTGCCATCGGGAGGGAACCTGGAAACACCATATATTTT. The encoded protein is CAIGREPGNTIYF.

This clonotype turned up a few times. The rearrangement joins TRBV20-1 to TRBJ1-6; D might be TRBD1 (6 bases). The ends were cut back, 5 bases at V and 10 bases at J, with 21 bases in the middle. This CDR3 region has 15 residues. The germline gives CDR1 DFQATT, CDR2 SNEGSKA (reference sequence). CDR3 loop: CSAGPPGGVWSPLHF. DNA of the CDR3: TGCAGTGCTGGGCCGCCGGGGGGCGTTTGGTCACCCCTCCACTTT.

The CDR3 DNA follows: TGTGCCAGCAGCCCGGGACAGGGACCGTCTGGCTACACCTTC. Translated: CASSPGQGPSGYTF. The chain combines TRBV9 with TRBJ1-2, with 9 bases matching TRBD1. The V segment lost 4 bases and the J segment 7 bases; nucleotides outside the gene matches: 8. The CDR3 is 14 residues long. Germline assignment: CDR1 SGDLS and CDR2 YYNGEE. The variable domain in full, completed from reference TRBV9 and TRBJ1-2, reads DSGVTQTPKHLITATGQRVTLRCSPRSGDLSVYWYQQSLDQGLQFLIQYYNGEERAKGNILERFSAQQFPDLHSELNLSSLELGDSALYFCASSPGQGPSGYTFGSGTRLTVV.

The rearrangement joins TRBV5-1 to TRBJ2-2; D is uncertain. The CDR3 totals 17 residues. CDR1 SGHRS and CDR2 YFSETQ come from the germline V gene. V was clipped by 4 bases and J by 0 bases, with 16 bases between them. The CDR3 DNA reads as TGCGCCAGCAGCGGCTTTTCTGTCACAACGAACACCGGGGAGCTGTTTTTT. It translates to CASSGFSVTTNTGELFF.

The chain couples TRBV5-6 to TRBJ1-6; a possible D gene is TRBD1 (5 bases). The germline V gene has CDR1 SGHDT and CDR2 YYEEEE. The V gene lost 2 bases and the J gene lost 8 bases, with 20 bases spanning the gap. The CDR3 is 17 amino acids. The CDR3 is CASSFTVGVSVDSPLHF. CDR3 bases: TGTGCCAGCAGCTTTACCGTGGGGGTGAGTGTGGATTCACCCCTCCACTTT.

V gene TRBV6-5 combines with J gene TRBJ1-6; 7 nucleotides agree with TRBD1. The CDR3 is 17 amino acids. The V gene's germline CDR1 is MNHEY and CDR2 SVGAGI. V dropped 5 bases and J dropped 1; count of bases not matched to a gene: 8. CDR3 sequence (DNA): TGTGCCAGCAGTCCTACTACAGGGGCTTCCTATAATTCACCCCTCCACTTT. It codes for CASSPTTGASYNSPLHF.

The sample holds a few counts of this clonotype. The chain couples TRBV12-3 or TRBV12-4 to TRBJ1-1; D may be TRBD1 (6 bases). The CDR3 contains 14 residues. Trimming stripped 6 bases from V and 1 base from J, with 12 bases between. CDR3 sequence (DNA): TGTGCCAGCAGACCCGGGACATCGAACACTGAAGCTTTCTTT. Its protein is CASRPGTSNTEAFF.

The chain carries TRBV7-8 and TRBJ2-3; either TRBD1 or TRBD2 may supply D (5 bases each). V lost 4 bases, J lost 10 bases, and 9 bases lay in between. CDR1 is SGHVS, CDR2 FQNEAQ, per germline. The CDR3 covers 11 residues. The CDR3 protein is CASSSRDAQYF. The CDR3 DNA reads as TGTGCCAGCAGCTCCCGGGACGCGCAGTATTTT.

This clonotype was detected only a few times. The chain links TRBV29-1 to TRBJ1-4; 8 nucleotides align to TRBD1. This CDR3 has 13 residues. The germline gives CDR1 SQVTM, CDR2 ANQGSEA. V lost 7 bases to trimming and J lost 8 bases; unmatched junction nucleotides: 9. This CDR3 is CSGGGQDVEKLFF. Here the CDR3 DNA reads TGCAGCGGGGGGGGACAGGATGTGGAAAAACTGTTTTTT.

V gene TRBV24-1 combines with J gene TRBJ2-3; the D gene is possibly TRBD1 (6 bases). V was clipped by 3 bases and J by 8 bases, with 14 bases between them. The CDR3 is made up of 14 amino acids. Germline CDR1 KGHDR, CDR2 SFDVKD. The CDR3 nucleotides are TGTGCCACCAGTGATAGGGCCTTCAGGGGTACGCAGTATTTT. It codes for CATSDRAFRGTQYF.

The V call is TRBV12-3 or TRBV12-4, the J call TRBJ1-5, with TRBD1 identical over 8 bases. V was pared by 7 bases and J by 6 bases, with 8 bases of the junction left unmatched. The CDR3 runs 14 residues. The CDR3 protein is CASKDREGSQPQHF. CDR3 nucleotides: TGTGCCAGCAAGGACAGGGAGGGCTCTCAGCCCCAGCATTTT.

This clonotype was seen a handful of times. The rearrangement joins TRBV29-1 to TRBJ1-2, with 9 bases that match TRBD1. This CDR3 contains 12 residues. With V trimmed by 8 bases and J by 3 bases, 4 bases remained unmatched. CDR1 is SQVTM and CDR2 is ANQGSEA in the germline V gene. The CDR3 spells CSTGGAHYGYTF. CDR3 coding DNA: TGCAGCACAGGGGGCGCCCACTATGGCTACACCTTC.

This clonotype was observed a few times. The CDR3 is CASSQGHGRDYGYTF. The CDR3 bases are TGCGCCAGCAGCCAAGGACATGGGAGGGACTATGGCTACACCTTC. This chain uses TRBV4-1 with TRBJ1-2; D gene ambiguous. This CDR3 contains 15 residues. CDR1 is MGHRA, CDR2 YSYEKL, per germline. V lost 1 base and J 3 bases, leaving 12 bases between the germline ends.

This clonotype has just a few counts. The V call is TRBV18, the J call TRBJ2-7; no definite D call. The CDR3 is 15 residues long. Deletions cut 3 bases from V and 0 bases from J, with 12 bases between. Germline-derived CDR1 and CDR2 are KGHSH and LQKENI. Here the CDR3 DNA reads TGTGCCAGCTCACCTGGGCCCCGGAGCTCCTACGAGCAGTACTTC. It encodes CASSPGPRSSYEQYF.

The chain combines TRBV5-6 with TRBJ2-2; 10 nucleotides align to TRBD1. The germline V gene encodes CDR1 SGHDT and CDR2 YYEEEE. The trim removed 4 bases at V and 4 bases at J, leaving 7 bases unmatched. CDR3 size: 16 residues. Here the CDR3 reads CASSVDRGPPTGELFF. For the CDR3, the DNA is TGTGCCAGCAGCGTTGACAGGGGGCCCCCCACCGGGGAGCTGTTTTTT.

The chain joins TRBV7-2 to TRBJ1-1, with unresolved D. This CDR3 has 13 amino acids. Trimming cost V 2 bases and J 9 bases, with 13 bases left between them. The germline CDR1 and CDR2 sequences are SGHTA and FQGNSA. The DNA of the CDR3 is TGTGCCAGCAGCTTAAGCCCCGATTTACAAGCTTTCTTT. Translated, it gives CASSLSPDLQAFF.

This clonotype has a single count. The V call is TRBV6-6, the J call TRBJ2-5; D assignment may be TRBD1 or TRBD2 (5 bases each). CDR1 is MNHNY and CDR2 is SVGAGI in the germline V gene (reference sequence). The CDR3 has 15 amino acids. Trimming removed 0 bases at V and 4 bases at J, with 12 bases between. CDR3 sequence reads: CASSYSLGTTETQYF. CDR3 DNA: TGTGCCAGCAGTTACTCGTTGGGGACCACAGAGACCCAGTACTTC.

The chain couples TRBV28 to TRBJ2-3; 10 bases fit TRBD1. With V trimmed by 3 bases and J by 5 bases, 2 bases remained unmatched. The germline V gene has CDR1 MDHEN and CDR2 SYDVKM. This CDR3 contains 14 residues. This CDR3 reads CASSFRDRGDTQYF. The CDR3 nucleotides are TGTGCCAGCAGTTTTAGGGACAGGGGAGATACGCAGTATTTT.

The chain carries TRBV7-3 and TRBJ1-5, with D possibly matching TRBD1 (5 bases). CDR1 and CDR2 from the germline V gene are SGHTA and FQGTGA. This CDR3 has 14 amino acids. Trimming stripped 6 bases from V and 1 base from J, with 10 bases between. The CDR3 protein is CASSRDRSNQPQHF. In DNA, the CDR3 is TGTGCCAGCAGTCGGGACCGGAGCAATCAGCCCCAGCATTTT.

The table lists this clonotype with a few counts. This chain links TRBV12-3 or TRBV12-4 with TRBJ1-1; D is ambiguous. Trimming pared 0 bases from V and 1 base from J, leaving 3 bases between. The CDR3 length is 13 residues. The CDR3 nucleotides read TGTGCCAGCAGTTTAGCGCGGAACACTGAAGCTTTCTTT. This sequence encodes CASSLARNTEAFF.

The chain joins TRBV12-3 or TRBV12-4 to TRBJ1-1; D is unresolved. V lost 5 bases, J lost 5 bases, and 18 bases lay in between. CDR3 size: 15 residues. The CDR3 nucleotides read TGTGCCAGCAGTCTTCCACCCCCGGAAAAGACTGAAGCTTTCTTT. Translation: CASSLPPPEKTEAFF.